The 14 T cell receptor beta chains below come from one sample, sequenced in a study of blood T cell repertoires in COVID-19. Profiling relied on immunoSEQ multiplex PCR, and the TCRdb table lists in-frame clones only, not all of them. The sample has fewer than 300,000 clones; roughly 92% are singletons. Sequenced sample: peripheral blood. The source of these receptors is a young woman with COVID-19, enrolled during active disease.

The chain uses TRBV28 and TRBJ2-7, with TRBD2 matching over 7 bases. CDR1 is MDHEN and CDR2 is SYDVKM in the germline V gene. Trimming cost V 6 bases and J 2 bases; bases outside gene matches: 7. The CDR3 loop spans 14 amino acids. CDR3 protein: CASRSRGGPYEQYF. The CDR3 DNA follows: TGTGCCAGCAGGAGCCGGGGAGGGCCCTACGAGCAGTACTTC.

The rearrangement joins TRBV29-1 to TRBJ1-1; TRBD1 matches at 8 bases. The trim removed 4 bases at V and 10 bases at J, leaving 8 bases unmatched. The length of the CDR3 is 12 residues. Germline CDR1 reads SQVTM; CDR2 reads ANQGSEA. The CDR3 DNA follows: TGCAGCGTTGCATACAGGGGGGTTAGAGCTTTCTTT. This encodes CSVAYRGVRAFF.

This chain joins TRBV19 and TRBJ1-3; no reliable D call. The CDR3 sequence is 13 residues long. Trimming removed 0 bases from V and 4 bases from J, with 4 bases in between. CDR1 and CDR2 from the germline V gene are LNHDA and SQIVND (reference sequence). The CDR3 DNA follows: TGTGCCAGTAGTATAGAAGCCGGAAACACCATATATTTT. Translation: CASSIEAGNTIYF.

J is TRBJ1-4 and V is TRBV19; no reliable D call. V lost 2 bases, J lost 1 base, and 8 bases lay in between. Germline CDR1 reads LNHDA; CDR2 reads SQIVND (reference sequence). The CDR3 consists of 15 residues. CDR3 protein: CASSIFQETNEKLFF. As DNA, the CDR3 is TGTGCCAGTAGTATATTCCAGGAAACTAATGAAAAACTGTTTTTT.

This chain joins TRBV5-1 and TRBJ1-4; D not resolved. The germline V and J ends were trimmed by 5 bases and 3 bases, with 11 bases remaining between them. This CDR3 comprises 14 residues. Germline lookup yields CDR1 SGHRS and CDR2 YFSETQ. CDR3 amino acids: CASRPGDSNEKLFF. The DNA for the CDR3 is TGCGCCAGCAGGCCCGGGGATTCTAATGAAAAACTGTTTTTT.

The genes are TRBV5-4 and TRBJ2-7; the D gene is possibly TRBD1 (6 bases). Germline-derived CDR1 and CDR2 are SGHNT and YYREEE (reference sequence). V gave up 0 bases and J gave up 2 bases, with 12 bases separating them. The CDR3 runs 15 residues. Here the CDR3 DNA reads TGTGCCAGCAGCTTGGGGGTAAGGGGGACCTACGAGCAGTACTTC. It encodes CASSLGVRGTYEQYF. The full variable domain, in which reference TRBV5-4 and TRBJ2-7 provide the parts outside the CDR3, is ETGVTQSPTHLIKTRGQQVTLRCSSQSGHNTVSWYQQALGQGPQFIFQYYREEENGRGNFPPRFSGLQFPNYSSELNVNALELDDSALYLCASSLGVRGTYEQYFGPGTRLTVT.

The chain employs TRBV28 and TRBJ1-4, with D perhaps matching TRBD1 (6 bases). Trimming stripped 8 bases from V and 0 bases from J, with 19 bases between. Germline V gene sequence: CDR1 MDHEN, CDR2 SYDVKM. The CDR3 consists of 17 residues. CDR3 protein: CASCTAGVRATNEKLFF. As DNA, the CDR3 is TGTGCCAGCTGTACGGCAGGGGTGAGAGCAACTAATGAAAAACTGTTTTTT.

This chain links TRBV10-2 with TRBJ2-1; 14 bases line up with TRBD2. The CDR3 extends over 16 amino acids. The V gene end was trimmed by 7 bases and the J gene end by 2 bases; junction bases not matched to a gene: 4. Germline CDR1 reads WSHSY; CDR2 reads SAAADI. The CDR3 sequence: CASIKGLAGAYNEQFF. The CDR3 DNA follows: TGCGCCAGCATCAAGGGACTAGCGGGAGCCTACAATGAGCAGTTCTTC.

CDR3 residues: CATMSGAGYNEQFF. CDR3 bases: TGTGCCACTATGTCAGGGGCAGGTTACAATGAGCAGTTCTTC. The chain links TRBV5-6 to TRBJ2-1; TRBD1 is a possible D gene (6 bases). In germline, CDR1 is SGHDT, CDR2 YYEEEE. CDR3 length: 14 residues. V was clipped by 9 bases and J by 4 bases, with 17 bases between them.

This sequence joins TRBV6-6 and TRBJ2-7; 9 bases line up with TRBD1. The CDR3 is 14 amino acids. Germline V gene lookup returns CDR1 MNHNY and CDR2 SVGAGI (reference sequence). Unmatched junction bases numbered 6, after V lost 8 bases and J lost 1 base. Here the CDR3 reads CASSSGTGSYEQYF. DNA for the CDR3: TGTGCCAGCTCATCCGGGACAGGGTCCTACGAGCAGTACTTC.

The chain links TRBV2 to TRBJ1-3; 8 nucleotides align to TRBD1. The CDR3 runs to 16 residues. In germline, CDR1 is SNHLY, CDR2 FYNNEI. V was pared by 6 bases and J by 0 bases, with 7 bases of the junction left unmatched. CDR3 nucleotide sequence: TGTGCCAGCAGCCTGAGACAGGGGATCTCTGGAAACACCATATATTTT. Translating gives CASSLRQGISGNTIYF.

The rearrangement uses TRBV5-1 and TRBJ1-4; D may be TRBD1 (5 bases). This CDR3 has 13 residues. Deletions cut 5 bases from V and 5 bases from J, with 10 bases between. Per germline, CDR1 SGHRS and CDR2 YFSETQ. CDR3 loop: CASRIDSNEKLFF. CDR3 nucleotide sequence: TGCGCCAGCAGAATCGACAGCAATGAAAAACTGTTTTTT.

This chain uses TRBV29-1 with TRBJ1-3; D gene ambiguous. V was cut by 2 bases and J by 0 bases, with 11 bases left in between. The CDR3 runs 15 residues. CDR1 is SQVTM and CDR2 is ANQGSEA in the germline V gene. The CDR3 here is CSVEPGLHSGNTIYF. The CDR3 nucleotides are TGCAGCGTTGAACCCGGACTGCACTCTGGAAACACCATATATTTT.

The chain has TRBV6-2 or TRBV6-3 and TRBJ2-5; 7 nucleotides align to TRBD2. Losses at the gene ends were 2 bases for V and 1 base for J; bases not matched to a gene: 1. This CDR3 region has 14 residues. Germline-derived CDR1 and CDR2 are MNHEY and SVGEGT. CDR3 residues: CASSYGGVQETQYF. Written as DNA, the CDR3 is TGTGCCAGCAGTTACGGGGGGGTCCAAGAGACCCAGTACTTC.